These 17 T cell receptor beta chains came from one sample sequenced in a study of human T cells and chemical hapten exposure. TCRdb reprocessed the RACE reads with MiXCR, giving one entry per CDR3 protein. Of about 80,000 distinct CDR3 sequences in the sample, 8.6% were seen once. Indicated time point: healthy volunteer bleed at 6 weeks. Extraction yielded total RNA from whole blood (unfractionated). The sequenced sample was whole blood. Receptors originate from a female donor in good health. Some clones in this sample may be carry-over from other donors' samples.

This clonotype was seen a few times. This sequence joins TRBV4-2 and TRBJ2-3; 10 bases align to TRBD2. The germline V gene has CDR1 LGHNA and CDR2 YNFKEQ. The trim removed 2 bases at V and 14 bases at J, leaving 16 bases unmatched. The CDR3 spans 16 residues. CDR3 residues: CASSQPTGTSAGARYF. In nucleotides, the CDR3 is TGTGCCAGCAGCCAACCGACCGGGACTAGCGCGGGTGCTCGGTATTTT.

The chain is built from TRBV5-4 and TRBJ1-4; 8 positions match TRBD1. CDR3 length: 15 amino acids. The V gene end was trimmed by 4 bases and the J gene end by 7 bases; junction bases not matched to a gene: 9. The germline V gene encodes CDR1 SGHNT and CDR2 YYREEE (reference sequence). The CDR3 DNA sequence: TGTGCCAGCAGCGAGGGACAGGCTATGACTGAAAAACTGTTTTTT. Its protein product is CASSEGQAMTEKLFF.

This clonotype was counted many times. The chain recombines TRBV6-6 with TRBJ1-5; tentatively, D is TRBD1 (5 bases). This CDR3 is built from 14 residues. The V end lost 7 bases, the J end lost 5 bases, and 15 bases lay between the germline ends. Germline V gene lookup returns CDR1 MNHNY and CDR2 SVGAGI (reference sequence). DNA of the CDR3: TGTGCCAGCACCTTATCGGACACATATCAGCCCCAGCATTTT. It yields the protein CASTLSDTYQPQHF.

This clonotype has at least ten counts. V is TRBV14 and J is TRBJ1-1; D remains unclear. Trimming shortened V by 5 bases and J by 3 bases, and 10 bases separated the two germline ends. Germline V CDR1 and CDR2: SGHDN, FVKESK. This CDR3 contains 13 residues. The CDR3 bases are TGTGCCAGCAGCTCCACCTGGGACACTGAAGCTTTCTTT. It translates to CASSSTWDTEAFF. The whole variable domain, filled in from reference TRBV14 and TRBJ1-1, reads EAGVTQFPSHSVIEKGQTVTLRCDPISGHDNLYWYRRVMGKEIKFLLHFVKESKQDESGMPNNRFLAERTGGTYSTLKVQPAELEDSGVYFCASSSTWDTEAFFGQGTRLTVV.

In this sample, this clonotype turned up a few times. The chain couples TRBV10-3 to TRBJ2-7, with D tentatively TRBD2 (6 bases). Looked up from germline, CDR1 is ENHRY and CDR2 is SYGVKD. The length of the CDR3 is 13 residues. V gave up 4 bases and J gave up 4 bases, with 11 bases separating them. The DNA of the CDR3 is TGTGCCATCAGTGGCTGGGGGGAATACGAGCAGTACTTC. This encodes CAISGWGEYEQYF.

This chain uses TRBV28 with TRBJ2-3, with D possibly TRBD1 on 5 matching bases. CDR1 is MDHEN, CDR2 SYDVKM, per germline. V was shortened by 7 bases and J by 2 bases, with 16 bases between the two germline ends. This CDR3 is 15 amino acids long. The CDR3, as DNA: TGTGCCAGCACCAAAAGGCCAGGGTTCACAGATACGCAGTATTTT. Encoded protein: CASTKRPGFTDTQYF.

This clonotype was picked up a small number of times. The CDR3 bases are TGCAGTGCTAGAGGTCTAGCGGGGGGACACTCCTACGAGCAGTACTTC. Its protein product is CSARGLAGGHSYEQYF. The chain has TRBV20-1 and TRBJ2-7; 11 bases match TRBD2. V was clipped by 1 base and J by 0 bases; unmatched bases: 5. The CDR3 loop spans 16 amino acids. Germline V gene data show CDR1 as DFQATT and CDR2 as SNEGSKA (reference sequence).

This clonotype appeared once. The V call is TRBV12-3 or TRBV12-4, the J call TRBJ1-5; D gene unclear. V lost 6 bases and J lost 7, with 7 bases in between. There are 11 residues in the CDR3. The CDR3 protein is CASSKGQPQHF. CDR3 sequence (DNA): TGTGCCAGCAGCAAGGGCCAGCCCCAGCATTTT.

This clonotype was seen ten or more times. This chain uses TRBV18 with TRBJ1-5, with 10 bases lining up with TRBD1. The CDR3 consists of 16 residues. The germline V gene has CDR1 KGHSH and CDR2 LQKENI. With 3 bases clipped from V and 5 bases from J, the junction kept 7 bases outside the gene matches. CDR3 sequence reads: CASSPGDRGLYQPQHF. The DNA for the CDR3 is TGTGCCAGCTCACCCGGGGACAGGGGATTGTATCAGCCCCAGCATTTT.

J is TRBJ2-3 and V is TRBV20-1; TRBD2 is a possible D gene (6 bases). Germline CDR1 is DFQATT and CDR2 is SNEGSKA (reference sequence). This CDR3 is built from 15 residues. V lost 7 bases and J 2 bases, leaving 19 bases between the germline ends. This CDR3 is CSVPVPGVLTDTQYF. The DNA of the CDR3 is TGCAGTGTCCCTGTCCCGGGGGTACTCACAGATACGCAGTATTTT.

The chain uses TRBV11-2 and TRBJ2-7, with TRBD2 matching over 13 bases. This CDR3 is built from 18 residues. V gave up 0 bases and J gave up 1 base; unmatched junction bases: 6. CDR1 is SGHAT and CDR2 is FQNNGV in the germline V gene. The CDR3 coding sequence is TGTGCCAGCAGCTTAGAGGGGGGACTAGCGGGGACTTCCTACGAGCAGTACTTC. It encodes CASSLEGGLAGTSYEQYF.

This clonotype showed up many times. The rearrangement uses TRBV12-3 or TRBV12-4 and TRBJ1-2; D is undetermined. There are 12 residues in the CDR3. V lost 6 bases to trimming and J lost 3 bases, with 8 bases between them. In nucleotides, the CDR3 is TGTGCCAGCAGCCCAGTATACTATGGCTACACCTTC. Translation gives CASSPVYYGYTF.

This clonotype was seen a handful of times. The chain links TRBV4-3 to TRBJ1-2; D gene uncertain. The CDR3 spans 16 residues. Germline V gene sequence: CDR1 LGHNA, CDR2 YSLEER. V lost 0 bases, J lost 2 bases, and 13 bases lay in between. The CDR3 coding sequence is TGCGCCAGCAGCCAAGAGACCTTCGGTGCCAACTATGGCTACACCTTC. This encodes CASSQETFGANYGYTF.

The CDR3: CASSLERIPGPPGHF. The CDR3 DNA sequence: TGCGCCAGCAGCCTAGAACGAATCCCTGGACCGCCCGGGCATTTT. The chain recombines TRBV4-1 with TRBJ1-5; D remains unclear. The CDR3 spans 15 residues. Germline V gene data show CDR1 as MGHRA and CDR2 as YSYEKL. V gave up 4 bases and J gave up 15 bases, with 25 bases separating them.

This clonotype was seen ten or more times. The J gene is TRBJ2-3, the V gene TRBV20-1, with 7 nucleotides matching TRBD2. Germline V gives CDR1 DFQATT, CDR2 SNEGSKA (reference sequence). V lost 2 bases and J lost 5; bases outside the gene matches: 4. The CDR3 contains 13 residues. The CDR3 DNA reads as TGCAGTGCTAGATACCTAGCGGTAGATACGCAGTATTTT. It encodes CSARYLAVDTQYF.

Only a few counts were recorded for this clonotype. V is TRBV29-1 and J is TRBJ1-2; TRBD1 is a possible D gene (6 bases). Trimming took off 6 bases at V and 3 bases at J, with 14 bases between the two ends. This CDR3 is built from 13 residues. Germline V gene lookup returns CDR1 SQVTM and CDR2 ANQGSEA. This CDR3 is CSVSRGGDYGYTF. CDR3 nucleotides: TGCAGCGTCAGTCGCGGGGGCGACTATGGCTACACCTTC. The whole variable domain, filled in from reference TRBV29-1 and TRBJ1-2, reads SAVISQKPSRDICQRGTSLTIQCQVDSQVTMMFWYRQQPGQSLTLIATANQGSEATYESGFVIDKFPISRPNLTFSTLTVSNMSPEDSSIYLCSVSRGGDYGYTFGSGTRLTVV.

This clonotype was seen more than once but under ten times. The V and J genes are TRBV6-2 or TRBV6-3 and TRBJ1-2; no clear D. Germline V gives CDR1 MNHEY, CDR2 SVGEGT. V was pared by 5 bases and J by 4 bases, with 5 bases between. The CDR3 is 11 amino acids. CDR3 nucleotides: TGTGCCAGCAGTCGGATCTATGGCTACACCTTC. Amino acids: CASSRIYGYTF.